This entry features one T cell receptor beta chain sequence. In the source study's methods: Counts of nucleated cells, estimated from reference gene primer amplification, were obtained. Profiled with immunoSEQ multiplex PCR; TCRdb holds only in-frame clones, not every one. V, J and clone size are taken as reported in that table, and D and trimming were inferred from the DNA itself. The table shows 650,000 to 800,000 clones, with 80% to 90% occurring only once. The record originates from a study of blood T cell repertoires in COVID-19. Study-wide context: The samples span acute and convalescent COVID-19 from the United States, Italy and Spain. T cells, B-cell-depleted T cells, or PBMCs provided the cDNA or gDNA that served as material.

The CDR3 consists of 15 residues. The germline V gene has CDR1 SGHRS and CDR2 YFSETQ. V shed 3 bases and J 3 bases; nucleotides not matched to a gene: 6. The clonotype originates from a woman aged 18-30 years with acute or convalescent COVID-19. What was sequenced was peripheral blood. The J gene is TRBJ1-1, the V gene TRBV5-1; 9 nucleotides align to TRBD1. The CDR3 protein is CASSWGDRVDTEAFF. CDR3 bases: TGCGCCAGCAGCTGGGGGGACAGGGTGGACACTGAAGCTTTCTTT.